The next 30 T cell receptor beta chains were all read from a single sample in a study of T cell repertoires in cytomegalovirus infection. Using its own MiXCR run on the reads, TCRdb lists one record per CDR3 protein. The data hold a few hundred thousand distinct CDR3 sequences, with roughly a sixth observed a single time. Sequenced material: PBMCs. All receptors derive from a human donor in good health (CMV status not recorded). Some clones in this sample may be carry-over from other donors' samples.

The table lists this clonotype with many counts. The chain joins TRBV25-1 to TRBJ2-1; 9 bases align to TRBD1. This CDR3 region has 15 residues. Germline-derived CDR1 and CDR2 are MGHDK and SYGVNS. J gave up 6 bases and V 7 bases, and 10 bases lay outside the gene matches. The CDR3 here is CASTFLGQGPNEQFF. In DNA, the CDR3 is TGTGCCAGCACCTTCTTGGGACAGGGACCCAATGAGCAGTTCTTC.

This sequence joins TRBV20-1 and TRBJ1-1; D call uncertain. Germline lookup yields CDR1 DFQATT and CDR2 SNEGSKA (reference sequence). The CDR3 runs to 14 residues. Trimming shortened V by 0 bases and J by 4 bases, and 12 bases separated the two germline ends. The CDR3 region is CSARDPGRSTEAFF. DNA for the CDR3: TGCAGTGCTAGAGATCCGGGGAGATCCACTGAAGCTTTCTTT.

This rearrangement joins TRBV20-1 to TRBJ2-5, with 7 bases lining up with TRBD1. Germline CDR1 DFQATT, CDR2 SNEGSKA (reference sequence). The CDR3 contains 15 residues. V was pared by 3 bases and J by 10 bases, with 17 bases of the junction left unmatched. CDR3 loop: CSASLPNRGKSVQYF. The CDR3, as DNA: TGCAGTGCTAGTCTGCCTAACAGGGGCAAGAGTGTCCAGTACTTC.

This clonotype was recorded at least ten times. The chain employs TRBV5-1 and TRBJ1-6, with TRBD1 matching 12 bases. J lost 8 bases, V lost 3 bases, and 3 bases had no gene match. This CDR3 is 15 amino acids long. CDR1 and CDR2 (germline): SGHRS, YFSETQ. The DNA for the CDR3 is TGCGCCAGCAGCTCCGGGACAGGGGGCTATTCACCCCTCCACTTT. As protein: CASSSGTGGYSPLHF.

The rearrangement links TRBV27 to TRBJ2-1, with 9 bases aligning to TRBD2. The J segment lost 8 bases and the V segment lost 2 bases, leaving 1 base of the junction unmatched. The CDR3 is 13 amino acids. Germline V lookup: CDR1 MNHEY, CDR2 SMNVEV (reference sequence). CDR3 amino acids: CASSLKRGDEQFF. The CDR3 DNA reads TGTGCCAGCAGTTTAAAGCGGGGGGATGAGCAGTTCTTC.

This clonotype appeared a few times. The rearrangement links TRBV10-3 to TRBJ2-3, with D unresolved. The CDR3 covers 15 residues. Germline V gene lookup returns CDR1 ENHRY and CDR2 SYGVKD. V lost 0 bases and J 4 bases, leaving 11 bases between the germline ends. The CDR3 nucleotides read TGTGCCATCAGTGAGTCTGTAGGCGGAGCAGATACGCAGTATTTT. This codes for CAISESVGGADTQYF.

This clonotype was found many times. The chain is built from TRBV7-2 and TRBJ1-3, with a possible D match to TRBD1 (5 bases). The CDR3 consists of 13 residues. Germline V gene sequence: CDR1 SGHTA, CDR2 FQGNSA. With 4 bases removed from V and 8 bases from J, the gap between germline ends came to 12 bases. The CDR3: CASSSRQGDTIYF. In DNA form, the CDR3 reads TGTGCCAGCAGCTCCCGTCAGGGAGACACCATATATTTT.

This rearrangement joins TRBV20-1 to TRBJ2-3; D could derive from TRBD1 or TRBD2 (6 bases each). CDR1 is DFQATT and CDR2 is SNEGSKA in the germline V gene (reference sequence). Trimming took 6 bases from V and 6 from J, leaving 13 bases between them. The CDR3 loop spans 12 amino acids. CDR3: CSAPGGGDTQYF. The DNA for the CDR3 is TGCAGTGCCCCAGGAGGGGGGGATACGCAGTATTTT.

This clonotype was seen at least ten times. The CDR3: CASSLDPGGGKTQYF. Written as DNA, the CDR3 is TGTGCCAGCAGCTTAGATCCGGGGGGAGGAAAGACCCAGTACTTC. The gene calls are TRBV7-2 and TRBJ2-5; 7 bases agree with TRBD2. From germline, CDR1 is SGHTA and CDR2 FQGNSA. This CDR3 region has 15 residues. V lost 1 base and J lost 6; bases outside the gene matches: 8.

This clonotype has only a few counts. The chain has TRBV20-1 and TRBJ2-4, with 14 bases identical to TRBD2. The germline gives CDR1 DFQATT, CDR2 SNEGSKA (reference sequence). The CDR3 has 17 residues. V lost 1 base, J lost 5 bases, and 7 bases stayed unmatched. CDR3 amino acids: CSARVWGLAGAENIQYF. DNA of the CDR3: TGCAGTGCTAGAGTCTGGGGACTAGCGGGGGCCGAAAACATTCAGTACTTC.

V usage is TRBV4-3 and J usage is TRBJ1-4; D unclear. The V gene lost 1 base and the J gene lost 7 bases, with 13 bases spanning the gap. The CDR3 length is 15 residues. The V gene's germline CDR1 is LGHNA and CDR2 YSLEER. The CDR3 sequence: CASSQVRGRSEKLFF. In nucleotides, the CDR3 is TGCGCCAGCAGCCAAGTTAGAGGAAGGAGTGAAAAACTGTTTTTT.

V gene TRBV11-2 combines with J gene TRBJ1-2; TRBD1 is a possible D gene (5 bases). The ends were cut back, 5 bases at V and 8 bases at J, with 21 bases in the middle. Per germline, CDR1 SGHAT and CDR2 FQNNGV. The CDR3 consists of 15 residues. The chain's CDR3 is CASSRLGQGERGYTF. The CDR3 bases are TGTGCCAGCAGCCGTCTTGGGCAGGGCGAACGCGGCTACACCTTC. Full variable domain (remainder filled in from reference TRBV11-2 and TRBJ1-2): EAGVAQSPRYKIIEKRQSVAFWCNPISGHATLYWYQQILGQGPKLLIQFQNNGVVDDSQLPKDRFSAERLKGVDSTLKIQPAKLEDSAVYLCASSRLGQGERGYTFGSGTRLTVV.

J is TRBJ1-2 and V is TRBV7-2; D not resolved. There are 14 residues in the CDR3. Germline CDR1 is SGHTA and CDR2 is FQGNSA. The V end was cut by 5 bases, the J end by 1 base, with 11 bases between. CDR3 in DNA: TGTGCCAGCAGCCCCGGATGGGATAACTATGGCTACACCTTC. Protein sequence: CASSPGWDNYGYTF.

The J gene is TRBJ2-5, the V gene TRBV14; TRBD2 aligns across 7 bases. The CDR3 contains 15 residues. V was pared by 0 bases and J by 4 bases, with 5 bases of the junction left unmatched. The V gene's germline CDR1 is SGHDN and CDR2 FVKESK. The CDR3 loop reads CASSQDGRVGETQYF. In DNA, the CDR3 is TGTGCCAGCAGCCAAGATGGGAGGGTTGGAGAGACCCAGTACTTC.

This clonotype appeared many times. The chain employs TRBV11-3 and TRBJ1-1; 7 bases agree with TRBD1. V shed 5 bases, J shed 0 bases, and the junction held 3 bases outside the gene matches. Germline CDR1 and CDR2: SGHNT and YENEEA. The CDR3 runs to 14 residues. CDR3 region: CASSPGGLNTEAFF. The CDR3 DNA reads as TGTGCCAGCAGCCCAGGGGGATTGAACACTGAAGCTTTCTTT. The variable domain in full, with the rest retrieved from reference TRBV11-3 and TRBJ1-1, is EAGVVQSPRYKIIEKKQPVAFWCNPISGHNTLYWYLQNLGQGPELLIRYENEEAVDDSQLPKDRFSAERLKGVDSTLKIQPAELGDSAVYLCASSPGGLNTEAFFGQGTRLTVV.

The chain links TRBV9 to TRBJ2-5; D unresolved. Trimming removed 3 bases from V and 2 bases from J, with 8 bases in between. The germline CDR1 and CDR2 sequences are SGDLS and YYNGEE. The CDR3 sequence is 13 residues long. CDR3 region: CASSGSFQETQYF. CDR3 DNA sequence: TGTGCCAGCAGCGGCAGCTTTCAAGAGACCCAGTACTTC.

The chain is built from TRBV4-2 and TRBJ2-5, with 11 bases that match TRBD2. CDR3 length: 15 amino acids. V shed 4 bases and J 2 bases; nucleotides not matched to a gene: 3. CDR1 is LGHNA, CDR2 YNFKEQ, per germline. In nucleotides, the CDR3 is TGTGCCAGCAGCCGAGGGACTAGCGGTCAAGAGACCCAGTACTTC. Protein sequence: CASSRGTSGQETQYF.

This clonotype was recorded a few times. The genes are TRBV28 and TRBJ2-5; the match to TRBD2 covers 12 bases. Germline loops: CDR1 MDHEN, CDR2 SYDVKM. J gave up 5 bases and V 7 bases, and 11 bases lay outside the gene matches. There are 16 residues in the CDR3. In nucleotides, the CDR3 is TGTGCCAGCAAACCTAGCGGGGGGGCGGGCCCGGAGACCCAGTACTTC. Its protein is CASKPSGGAGPETQYF.

The chain carries TRBV4-1 and TRBJ1-1; 10 positions match TRBD1. The CDR3 is 16 residues long. Unmatched junction bases numbered 4, after V lost 3 bases and J lost 0 bases. The germline gives CDR1 MGHRA, CDR2 YSYEKL. The CDR3, as DNA: TGCGCCAGCAGCCAGGGACAGGGGCGGATGAACACTGAAGCTTTCTTT. Translation: CASSQGQGRMNTEAFF.

This clonotype was counted once. The V call is TRBV28, the J call TRBJ2-7; a possible D gene is TRBD1 (6 bases). Germline V lookup: CDR1 MDHEN, CDR2 SYDVKM. CDR3 length: 16 residues. Trimming left V 5 bases short and J 5 bases short, with 22 bases between. The CDR3 protein is CASSTNTGNRANEQYF. The CDR3 DNA reads as TGTGCCAGCAGTACAAATACAGGGAATCGGGCTAACGAGCAGTACTTC.

V usage is TRBV7-2 and J usage is TRBJ2-2, with 9 positions matching TRBD1. V shed 5 bases and J 6 bases; nucleotides not matched to a gene: 7. This CDR3 has 15 amino acids. CDR1 SGHTA and CDR2 FQGNSA come from the germline V gene. This CDR3 reads CASSPGTGRAGELFF. CDR3 bases: TGTGCCAGCAGCCCAGGGACAGGGAGGGCCGGGGAGCTGTTTTTT.

This clonotype was found once. The V and J genes are TRBV20-1 and TRBJ1-5; D remains unclear. The germline V gene encodes CDR1 DFQATT and CDR2 SNEGSKA (reference sequence). The CDR3 contains 14 residues. Trimming left V 0 bases short and J 1 base short, with 7 bases between. The CDR3 spells CSARDRHSNQPQHF. The CDR3, as DNA: TGCAGTGCTAGAGATCGACACAGCAATCAGCCCCAGCATTTT.

The DNA of the CDR3 is TGTGCCACCAGCAGGGAGACAGGGGGCCACACAGATACGCAGTATTTT. Its translation is CATSRETGGHTDTQYF. The chain employs TRBV15 and TRBJ2-3; TRBD1 aligns across 10 bases. Germline CDR1 is LNHNV and CDR2 is YYDKDF (reference sequence). The V gene end was trimmed by 3 bases and the J gene end by 2 bases; junction bases not matched to a gene: 5. This CDR3 contains 16 residues.

This clonotype showed up just a few times. The chain uses TRBV28 and TRBJ2-7; 9 positions agree with TRBD1. The CDR3 contains 15 residues. CDR1 MDHEN and CDR2 SYDVKM come from the germline V gene. Trimming at V came to 6 bases and at J to 6 bases, leaving 12 bases not matched to a gene. The CDR3 DNA follows: TGTGCCAGCAGCTCAACCGGGACAGGGTCTATCGAGCAGTACTTC. Amino acid sequence: CASSSTGTGSIEQYF. The entire variable domain, with the rest obtained from reference TRBV28 and TRBJ2-7, is as follows: DVKVTQSSRYLVKRTGEKVFLECVQDMDHENMFWYRQDPGLGLRLIYFSYDVKMKEKGDIPEGYSVSREKKERFSLILESASTNQTSMYLCASSSTGTGSIEQYFGPGTRLTVT.

This clonotype has at least ten counts. The chain joins TRBV7-9 to TRBJ2-6, with unresolved D. Looked up from germline, CDR1 is SEHNR and CDR2 is FQNEAQ (reference sequence). This CDR3 spans 16 amino acids. Trimming left V 1 base short and J 4 bases short, with 11 bases between. CDR3 loop: CASSLGVLAGANVLTF. CDR3 nucleotides: TGTGCCAGCAGCTTAGGGGTTCTGGCCGGGGCCAACGTCCTGACTTTC.

This clonotype was observed at least ten times. The chain employs TRBV7-2 and TRBJ1-1, with 8 bases aligning to TRBD1. The trim removed 3 bases at V and 0 bases at J, leaving 3 bases unmatched. CDR3 length: 15 residues. In germline, CDR1 is SGHTA, CDR2 FQGNSA. The CDR3 DNA is TGTGCCAGCAGCTTTTCAGGGGGCCTGAACACTGAAGCTTTCTTT. Translation: CASSFSGGLNTEAFF.

In this sample, this clonotype turned up many times. V is TRBV7-2 and J is TRBJ1-1, with TRBD1 matching over 9 bases. The junction had 8 bases not matched to a gene; V was cut back by 6 bases and J by 0 bases. CDR1 is SGHTA and CDR2 is FQGNSA in the germline V gene. CDR3 length: 16 amino acids. The CDR3 bases are TGTGCCAGCAGTTTGAACAGGGGGCGGATGAACACTGAAGCTTTCTTT. Translation: CASSLNRGRMNTEAFF.

Concerning this clonotype: A much more abundant neighbour one base away suggests this may be a read error. Here the CDR3 omits its conserved ending phenylalanine or tryptophan, so a read error is the likely source. This chain links TRBV7-2 with TRBJ2-1; 7 bases line up with TRBD2. Germline CDR1 SGHTA, CDR2 FQGNSA. The V segment lost 1 base and the J segment 0 bases; nucleotides outside the gene matches: 9. This CDR3 has 18 amino acids. CDR3 in amino acids: CASSLGLGGGSSYNEQFL. The CDR3 DNA sequence: TGTGCCAGCAGCTTAGGTTTGGGGGGGGGGAGCTCCTACAATGAGCAGTTCCTC.

V gene TRBV20-1 combines with J gene TRBJ2-7; possibly TRBD1 for D (7 bases). The CDR3 covers 15 residues. The germline CDR1 and CDR2 sequences are DFQATT and SNEGSKA (reference sequence). Deletions cut 0 bases from V and 3 bases from J, with 15 bases between. This CDR3 is CSARDPRQGGYEQYF. The DNA of the CDR3 is TGCAGTGCTAGAGATCCTCGGCAGGGGGGCTACGAGCAGTACTTC.

The chain combines TRBV2 with TRBJ1-5; no definite D call. Germline loops: CDR1 SNHLY, CDR2 FYNNEI. The CDR3 sequence is 15 residues long. V lost 1 base and J 3 bases, leaving 10 bases between the germline ends. The CDR3 coding sequence is TGTGCCAGCAGTGAAGGTGCAGCCTTCAATCAGCCCCAGCATTTT. The encoded protein is CASSEGAAFNQPQHF.